Sequencing of this TCR beta chain was carried out in a study of blood T cell repertoires in COVID-19. This clone has only a few counts. CDR1 is MDHEN and CDR2 is SYDVKM in the germline V gene. V lost 3 bases to trimming and J lost 2 bases, with 18 bases between them. The CDR3 consists of 17 residues. Sequencing used immunoSEQ multiplex PCR; TCRdb keeps in-frame clones, though not all of them. This table holds under 45,000 clones, 75% to 90% found once. Material: peripheral blood. The gene calls are TRBV28 and TRBJ2-3; possibly TRBD2 for D (6 bases). The receptor's source is a woman aged 40 to 55 with acute or convalescent COVID-19. The CDR3 region is CASSFPLAFAYTDTQYF. The CDR3 bases are TGTGCCAGCAGTTTCCCCCTAGCGTTTGCCTACACAGATACGCAGTATTTT.